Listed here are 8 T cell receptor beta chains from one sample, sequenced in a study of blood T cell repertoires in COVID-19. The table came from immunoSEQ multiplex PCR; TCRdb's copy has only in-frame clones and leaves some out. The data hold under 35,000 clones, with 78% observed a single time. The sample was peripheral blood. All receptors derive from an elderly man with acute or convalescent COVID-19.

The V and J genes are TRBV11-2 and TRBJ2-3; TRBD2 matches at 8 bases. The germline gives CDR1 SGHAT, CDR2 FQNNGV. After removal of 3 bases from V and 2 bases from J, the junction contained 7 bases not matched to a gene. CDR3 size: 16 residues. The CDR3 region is CASSLLLAAITDTQYF. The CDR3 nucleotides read TGTGCCAGCAGCTTGTTACTAGCGGCTATCACAGATACGCAGTATTTT.

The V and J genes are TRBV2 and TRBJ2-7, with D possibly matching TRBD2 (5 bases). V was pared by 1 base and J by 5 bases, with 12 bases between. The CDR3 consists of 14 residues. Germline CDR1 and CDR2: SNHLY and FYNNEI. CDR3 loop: CASSEGLANNEQYF. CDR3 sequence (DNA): TGTGCCAGCAGTGAAGGGCTAGCTAACAACGAGCAGTACTTC.

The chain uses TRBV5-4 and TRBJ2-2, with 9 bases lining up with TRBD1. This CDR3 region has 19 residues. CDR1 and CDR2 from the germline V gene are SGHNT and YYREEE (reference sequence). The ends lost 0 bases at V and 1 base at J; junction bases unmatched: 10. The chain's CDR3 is CASSLVRGGTGKNTGELFF. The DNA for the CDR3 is TGTGCCAGCAGCTTGGTTCGCGGAGGGACAGGGAAGAACACCGGGGAGCTGTTTTTT.

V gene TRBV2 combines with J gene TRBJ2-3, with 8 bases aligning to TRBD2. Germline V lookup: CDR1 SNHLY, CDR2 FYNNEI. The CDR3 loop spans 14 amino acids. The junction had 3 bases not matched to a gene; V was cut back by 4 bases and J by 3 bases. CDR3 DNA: TGTGCCAGCAGTGTTAGCGGGGAGACAGATACGCAGTATTTT. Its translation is CASSVSGETDTQYF. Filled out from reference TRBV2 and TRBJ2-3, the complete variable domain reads EPEVTQTPSHQVTQMGQEVILRCVPISNHLYFYWYRQILGQKVEFLVSFYNNEISEKSEIFDDQFSVERPDGSNFTLKIRSTKLEDSAMYFCASSVSGETDTQYFGPGTRLTVL.

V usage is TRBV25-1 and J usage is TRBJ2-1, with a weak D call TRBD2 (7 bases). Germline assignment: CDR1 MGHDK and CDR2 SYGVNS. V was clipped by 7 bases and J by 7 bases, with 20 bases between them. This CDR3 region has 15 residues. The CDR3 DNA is TGTGCCAGCATACCCCTGGGGGGGCCGCAAAATGAGCAGTTCTTC. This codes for CASIPLGGPQNEQFF.

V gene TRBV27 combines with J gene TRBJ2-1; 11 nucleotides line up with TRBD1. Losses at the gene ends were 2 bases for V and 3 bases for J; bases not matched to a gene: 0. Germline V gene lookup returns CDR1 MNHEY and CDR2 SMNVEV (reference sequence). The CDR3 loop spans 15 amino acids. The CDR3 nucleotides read TGTGCCAGCAGTTTAGGGACAGGGGGCTACAATGAGCAGTTCTTC. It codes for CASSLGTGGYNEQFF.

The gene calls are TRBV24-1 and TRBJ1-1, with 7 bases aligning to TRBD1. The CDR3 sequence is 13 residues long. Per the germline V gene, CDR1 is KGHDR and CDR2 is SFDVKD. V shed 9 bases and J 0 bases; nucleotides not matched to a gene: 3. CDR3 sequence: CATRQGMNTEAFF. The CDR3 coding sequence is TGTGCCACCCGACAGGGAATGAACACTGAAGCTTTCTTT.

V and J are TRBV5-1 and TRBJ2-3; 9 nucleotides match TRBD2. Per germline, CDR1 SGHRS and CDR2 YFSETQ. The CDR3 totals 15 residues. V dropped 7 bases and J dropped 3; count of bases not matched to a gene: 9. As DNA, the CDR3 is TGCGCCAGCGGTGATATAGCGGGGGAAACAGATACGCAGTATTTT. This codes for CASGDIAGETDTQYF.